This TCR beta chain was identified during a study of memory CD4+ T cells and cytomegalovirus serostatus (dated by TCRdb to about 2019). The study in broad terms: A total of roughly 35 healthy Belgian adults, of whom 9 were CMV seropositive and 24 were CMV seronegative, were included in the cohort. The study sequenced CD4+ memory TCRbeta repertoires of a Belgian cohort with known cytomegalovirus serostatus to replicate a published TCR-based CMV serostatus classifier. Study-level results and caveats: For CMV serostatus prediction, a median bootstrapped AUC of about 0.96 was reached with the original framework, and a median bootstrapped AUC of approximately 0.89 was reached with a US-trained random forest. Only CD4+CD45RO+ memory cells were sequenced, in contrast to the original study, in which naive and memory CD4+ and CD8+ populations were covered. The original-framework classifier achieved a median bootstrapped AUC of approximately 0.94 with a 95% CI of 0.76-1.00 on the Belgian cohort. Of under 200 previously reported CMV-associated TCRbeta sequences, about 62 appeared in the CD4+ memory repertoires, each in one to five individuals. The results were read as suggesting that the CMV-associated TCR signature is, for the most part, present in the CD4+ memory repertoire.

The germline V gene specifies SGHRS as CDR1 and YFSETQ as CDR2. From cysteine to phenylalanine, the CDR3 is 15 amino acids long. CDR3 DNA is the only sequence kept; it has 45 bases, read in frame from the first base. V is trimmed back by 5 bases and J by 3 bases, and the junction contains 5 bases that no gene match accounts for. Genomic DNA was extracted from sorted cells with the Quick-DNA Microprep Kit. Amplification of TCRbeta DNA was done with the immunoSEQ hsTCRbeta kit, following the protocol from the manufacturer. An Illumina MiSeq instrument was used to sequence the TCRbeta libraries. Under the source paper's analysis protocol: Once out-of-frame sequences had been removed, a few million distinct TCRbeta sequences were left, which works out to an average of roughly 72,000 per individual. Each individual was scored using the number of 150 to 200 previously reported CMV-associated TCRbeta sequences that the individual carried and the total number of productive distinct TCRbeta sequences. A beta-binomial model was reimplemented in Python, and scikit-learn random forests with default parameters were trained on US cohort data. On the Belgian cohort, classifier performance was reported as the median AUC, along with percentile confidence intervals, across 10,000 bootstrap iterations. TCRdb holds this immuneACCESS table with in-frame rearrangements only. Some clones are missing; in checked studies, unresolved V genes explain under half, and the rest has no known cause. V and J calls and clone size are those listed in that table; D and trimming were worked out from the DNA. This sample lists 40,000 to 55,000 clones; 82% were detected once. Together, the top ten hold approximately 0.59% of the sample.

A FACSAria II was used to sort memory CD4+ T cells, defined as single viable CD3+CD4+CD8-CD45RO+ cells. CMV serostatus was assessed using a Roche Elecsys assay, by which serum IgG against CMV pp150, pp28, p38 and p52 was detected. Following thawing, total CD4+ T cells were enriched through positive selection using CD4 magnetic microbeads. Samples originated from another study that specifically interrogated the CD4+ T cell memory repertoire. Peripheral blood mononuclear cells were isolated and cryopreserved according to standard operating procedures, and serum was kept at -80 degrees C. The staining used CD3-PerCP (BW264/56), CD4-APC (RPA-T4), CD45RO-PE (UCHT1) and CD8-Pacific Orange (3B5) antibodies, and Sytox blue was used to exclude non-viable cells. With regard to this clone: Its antigen remains undetermined. Qualities for individual bases were not recorded, and no much larger clone is one base off.

The chain was built from TRBV5-1 and TRBJ2-2, with 9 junctional bases fitting TRBD1. Sequencing input: memory CD4+ T cells from blood. The TCR originated in an adult in good health and CMV-seronegative. The CDR3 protein is CASSYDRGDTGELFF. The sequenced DNA is TGCGCCAGCAGTTACGACAGGGGGGACACCGGGGAGCTGTTTTTT.